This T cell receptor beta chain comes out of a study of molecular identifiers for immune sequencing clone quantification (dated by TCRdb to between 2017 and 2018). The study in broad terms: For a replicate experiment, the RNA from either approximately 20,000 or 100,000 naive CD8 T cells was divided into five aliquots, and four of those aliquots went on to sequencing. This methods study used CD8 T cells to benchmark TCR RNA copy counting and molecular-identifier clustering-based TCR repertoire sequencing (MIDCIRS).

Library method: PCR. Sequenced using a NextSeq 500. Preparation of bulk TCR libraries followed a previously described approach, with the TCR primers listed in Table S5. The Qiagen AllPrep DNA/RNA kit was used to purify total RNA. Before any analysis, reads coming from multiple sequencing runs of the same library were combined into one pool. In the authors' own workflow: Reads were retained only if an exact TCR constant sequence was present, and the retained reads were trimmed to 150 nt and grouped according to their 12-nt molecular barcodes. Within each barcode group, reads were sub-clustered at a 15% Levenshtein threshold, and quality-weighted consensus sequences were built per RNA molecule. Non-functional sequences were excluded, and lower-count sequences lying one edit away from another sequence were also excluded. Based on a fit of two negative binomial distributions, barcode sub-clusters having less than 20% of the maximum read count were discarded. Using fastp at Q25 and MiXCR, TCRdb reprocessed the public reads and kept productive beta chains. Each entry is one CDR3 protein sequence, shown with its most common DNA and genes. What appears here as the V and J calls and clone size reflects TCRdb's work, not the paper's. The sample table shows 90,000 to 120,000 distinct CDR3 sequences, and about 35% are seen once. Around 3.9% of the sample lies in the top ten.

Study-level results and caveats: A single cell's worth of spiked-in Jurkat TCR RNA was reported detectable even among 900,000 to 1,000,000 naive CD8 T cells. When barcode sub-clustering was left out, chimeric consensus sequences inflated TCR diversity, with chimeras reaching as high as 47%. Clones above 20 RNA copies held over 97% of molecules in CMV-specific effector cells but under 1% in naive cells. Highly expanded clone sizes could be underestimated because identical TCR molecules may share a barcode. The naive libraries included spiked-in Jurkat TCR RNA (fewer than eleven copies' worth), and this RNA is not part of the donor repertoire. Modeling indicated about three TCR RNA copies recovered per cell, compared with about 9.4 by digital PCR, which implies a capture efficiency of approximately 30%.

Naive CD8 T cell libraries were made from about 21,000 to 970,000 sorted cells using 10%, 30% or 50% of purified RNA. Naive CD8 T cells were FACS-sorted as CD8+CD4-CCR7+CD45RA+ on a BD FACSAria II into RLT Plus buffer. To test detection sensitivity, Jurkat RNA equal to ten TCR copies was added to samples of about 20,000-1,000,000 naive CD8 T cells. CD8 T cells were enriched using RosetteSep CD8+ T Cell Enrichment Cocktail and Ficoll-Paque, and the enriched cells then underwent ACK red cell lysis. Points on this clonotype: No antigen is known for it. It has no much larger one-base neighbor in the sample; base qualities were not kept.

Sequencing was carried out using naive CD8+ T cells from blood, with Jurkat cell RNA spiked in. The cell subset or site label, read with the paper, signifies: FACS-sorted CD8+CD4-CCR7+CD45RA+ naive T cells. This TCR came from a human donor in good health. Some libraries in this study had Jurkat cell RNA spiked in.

At the DNA level, the sequence is TGCAGCGTTGAATCCCCTCCCGGGACAGATTTCGAGCAGTACTTC. Translated, this gives CSVESPPGTDFEQYF. Recombination linked TRBV29-1 to TRBJ2-7, with 7 central nucleotides matching TRBD1. CDR1 SQVTM and CDR2 ANQGSEA are derived from the germline V gene. The CDR3, from cysteine to phenylalanine, totals 15 residues. The retained sequence is limited to the CDR3, 45 bases, with the frame set at the first base. After removal of 2 bases from V and 6 bases from J, the junction retains 13 bases not matched to a gene.